Sequencing of this T cell receptor beta chain was carried out in a study of vaccination and CD4 T cells after COVID-19. Documented treatment: roughly ten-day PBMC culture with coronavirus spike peptide pools or control peptides (ViraFEST assay). J gave up 4 bases and V 7 bases, and 6 bases lay outside the gene matches. Germline V gene lookup returns CDR1 WNHNN and CDR2 SYGVQD (reference sequence). This CDR3 contains 13 residues. Sequencing of the DNA from cultured CD4+ T cells was carried out with the Oncomine TCR Beta short-read assay. MiXCR was run by TCRdb on the PCR reads, yielding one entry per CDR3 protein. The sample records 15,000 to 20,000 distinct CDR3 sequences, approximately 26% being singletons. With regard to this clonotype: Its matching antigen is unknown.

The TCR sequence derives from a human donor with COVID-19. The genes are TRBV10-1 and TRBJ1-1; 7 bases map to TRBD1. The sequenced sample consisted of cultured CD4+ T cells from blood. The CDR3 DNA is TGCGCCAGCACCCGGACAGGCTTCACTGAAGCTTTCTTT. Protein: CASTRTGFTEAFF.